The 2 T cell receptor beta chains listed next were all sequenced from one sample in a study of CD8 T cells in Susac syndrome. Random-hexamer reverse transcription was applied to roughly 0.5 to 1 ug RNA. TCRdb reprocessed the immunoSEQ multiplex PCR reads via MiXCR and lists one record per CDR3 protein. The sample holds 150,000 to 200,000 distinct CDR3 sequences, about 92% seen once. Sequenced material: CD4+ T cells from PBMCs. The receptor source for this set is a human donor in good health.

The rearrangement joins TRBV7-2 to TRBJ1-5; D is undetermined. Looked up from germline, CDR1 is SGHTA and CDR2 is FQGNSA. This CDR3 is 13 amino acids long. Trimming left V 0 bases short and J 7 bases short, with 7 bases between. The CDR3 DNA reads TGTGCCAGCAGCTTAGCAGTCTTGCAGCCCCAGCATTTT. Translation: CASSLAVLQPQHF.

V gene TRBV29-1 combines with J gene TRBJ1-2; no reliable D call. From germline, CDR1 is SQVTM and CDR2 ANQGSEA. CDR3 size: 12 residues. V dropped 3 bases and J dropped 2 bases, with 7 bases sitting between them. In DNA form, the CDR3 reads TGCAGCGTTGAGGGCCGAAACTATGGCTACACCTTC. The encoded protein is CSVEGRNYGYTF.